This T cell receptor beta chain came from a study of cytomegalovirus exposure and HLA in healthy donors. The CDR3 contains 15 residues. Per germline, CDR1 MGHRA and CDR2 YSYEKL. Germline trimming cut 4 bases from V and 10 bases from J; bases unmatched to any gene: 9. It was with 60 Vbeta and 13 Jbeta primers that the PCR ran. Authors' data handling: The count from a later analysis was some 80 million unique TCR beta chains, some 12 million of them shared. The protocol was immunoSEQ multiplex PCR, while the TCRdb copy is restricted to in-frame clones and leaves out a portion. V, J and clone size are those of that table, while D and trimming were read from the DNA. The data contain around 150,000 clones, roughly 70% of them singletons. Study-level results: An analysis done earlier found most TCR beta V segments productive about 87% or about 30% of the time. A classifier reportedly called cytomegalovirus status with high sensitivity and specificity.

This clone occurred a few times. Its specificity is unknown. Sequences were obtained from PBMCs. The chain carries TRBV4-1 and TRBJ1-4; 10 bases agree with TRBD1. This TCR was sampled from a woman aged 40 to 50 in good health and CMV-seropositive. This CDR3 is CASSLGTGAFGKLFF. CDR3 DNA: TGCGCCAGCAGCCTCGGGACAGGGGCTTTCGGAAAACTGTTTTTT.